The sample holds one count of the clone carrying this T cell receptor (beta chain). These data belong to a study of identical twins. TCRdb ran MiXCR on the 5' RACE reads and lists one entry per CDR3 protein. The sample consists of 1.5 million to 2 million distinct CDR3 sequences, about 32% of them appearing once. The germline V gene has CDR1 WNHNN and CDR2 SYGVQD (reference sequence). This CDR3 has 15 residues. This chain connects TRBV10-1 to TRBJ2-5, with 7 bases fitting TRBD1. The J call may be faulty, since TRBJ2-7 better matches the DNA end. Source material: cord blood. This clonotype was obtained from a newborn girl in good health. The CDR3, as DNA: TGCGCCAGCAGTGAGTCCGGGACAGAAGTCTACGAGCAGTACTTC. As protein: CASSESGTEVYEQYF.